This T cell receptor beta chain was documented in a study of OX40 agonist ivuxolimab in advanced cancers. At the level of the whole study: The costimulatory receptor OX40 (CD134) was targeted by ivuxolimab, a fully human IgG2 agonistic monoclonal antibody. A male proportion of around 83% and a mean age of approximately 61 years, ranging from about 20 to 85, were recorded for the dose-escalation cohort. The monotherapy dose-escalation portion (N of about 50 patients) of the phase I ivuxolimab trial is reported in the paper. Three dose-escalation patients achieved partial responses, one with hepatocellular carcinoma and two with cutaneous melanoma. Of the 50 to 55 patients in dose escalation, some 20 had hepatocellular carcinoma, approximately 15 had melanoma, 9 had renal cell carcinoma and 9 had head and neck cancer. Prior anti-PD-1, anti-PD-L1 or anti-CTLA-4 therapy was permitted, and checkpoint inhibitors had been received by about two fifths of dose-escalation patients. The point of sequencing TCRbeta in the periphery was to test whether ivuxolimab changed TCR sequence diversity and drove clonal T-cell expansion. Intravenous ivuxolimab was administered to patients every 2 weeks at six dose levels: 0.01, 0.1, 0.3, 1.5, 3 and 10 mg/kg.

Patients with autoimmune disease history or receiving systemic immunosuppression were excluded from the trial. Peripheral blood for TCR sequencing was collected from all dose cohorts at baseline, on cycle 4 day 1, and on cycle 7 day 1. The samples were taken from a phase I, first-in-human, multicenter, open-label dose-escalation trial of ivuxolimab. Adults with locally advanced or metastatic melanoma, renal cell, hepatocellular, or head and neck squamous cell carcinoma were enrolled in the trial. Before TCR sequencing, CD4+ and CD8+ T cells were separately sorted from peripheral blood. To sequence the TCRbeta CDR3 region, genomic DNA was isolated from the sorted cells. The immunoSEQ Assay was used to sequence the TCRbeta CDR3 regions. In TCRdb, the immuneACCESS table is reduced to in-frame sequences with V and J assigned. These tables do not hold every clone; where another copy was compared, an unresolved V gene accounts for under half, and the others remain unexplained. This sample comprises around 42,000 clones, approximately 88% of them detected only once. The leading ten clones occupy around 23% of the sample.

The research as a whole found: After ivuxolimab, expanded clones were on average more numerous among CD8+ T cells than among CD4+ T cells. In partial responders in the 0.1-3.0 mg/kg groups, normalized peripheral clonal expansion was found to be among the lowest, especially among CD8+ T cells. Low levels of normalized T-cell clonal expansion were also seen in some patients who did not respond. Antigen specificity was not determined for the clonally expanded peripheral T cells. Clonal expansion of both CD4+ and CD8+ blood T cells was observed from baseline to week 6 at doses 0.1 to 3.0 mg/kg.

With regard to this clone: Its recognized antigen is unknown. Qualities for individual bases were not recorded, and no much larger clone is one base off.

The CDR3 runs 15 residues from the cysteine to the phenylalanine. CDR3 DNA only is kept here, 45 bases in frame from base 1. CDR1 MNHNS and CDR2 SASEGT are derived from the germline V gene. V is pruned by 7 bases and J by 4 bases, leaving 9 bases of the junction without a gene match. The material sequenced was CD4+ or CD8+ T cells sorted from blood, taken in a trial of the OX40 agonist ivuxolimab. The chain couples TRBV6-1 to TRBJ2-3; 9 middle bases align to TRBD2. The sequence came from an adult with an advanced solid tumor such as melanoma, head and neck, liver or kidney cancer. The CDR3: CASIRLADGSDTQYF. The nucleotide sequence reads TGTGCCAGCATCAGACTAGCGGATGGGTCAGATACGCAGTATTTT.